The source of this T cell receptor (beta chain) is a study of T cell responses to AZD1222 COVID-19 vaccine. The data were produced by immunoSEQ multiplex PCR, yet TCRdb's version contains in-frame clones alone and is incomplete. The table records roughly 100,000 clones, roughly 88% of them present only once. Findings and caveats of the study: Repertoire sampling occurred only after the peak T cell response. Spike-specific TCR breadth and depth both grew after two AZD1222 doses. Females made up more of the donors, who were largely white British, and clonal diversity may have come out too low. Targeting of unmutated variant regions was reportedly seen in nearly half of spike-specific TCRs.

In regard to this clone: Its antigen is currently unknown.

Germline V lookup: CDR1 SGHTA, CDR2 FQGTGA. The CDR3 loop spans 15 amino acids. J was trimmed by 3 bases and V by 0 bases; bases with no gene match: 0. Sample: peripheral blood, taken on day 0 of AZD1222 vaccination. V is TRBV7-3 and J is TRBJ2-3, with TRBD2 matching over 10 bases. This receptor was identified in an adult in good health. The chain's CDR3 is CASSLTLAGTDTQYF. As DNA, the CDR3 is TGTGCCAGCAGCTTAACACTAGCGGGGACAGATACGCAGTATTTT.